This T cell receptor (beta chain) was obtained from a study of CXCR3-negative and CXCR3-positive naive CD8 T cells. Study-level results: In both naive subsets diversity was comparably high, whereas memory CD8+ cells showed much lower diversity. Researchers reported similar TRBV-TRBJ usage in naive CXCR3-negative and CXCR3-positive cells, though memory differed. Fresh PBMCs went into most assays, and CXCR3 expression partly declined after cryopreservation. Hydrophobicity of TRB CDR3s was greater in CXCR3-positive naive cells than in CXCR3-negative naive cells.

In regard to this clonotype: Its antigen remains unknown.

The CDR3 contains 18 residues. Looked up from germline, CDR1 is LGHNA and CDR2 is YSLEER. UMI-labeled 5' RACE yielded the TRB cDNA libraries. TCRdb reprocessed the 5' RACE reads and keeps a single row for each CDR3 protein, giving no DNA. The clone table shows some 150,000 distinct CDR3 sequences, with the ten largest holding 0.4% to 0.5%. CD45RO-CCR7+CD27+CD95- defined naive CD8+ T cells. This sequence originates from a human donor in good health. Some clones in this sample may be carry-over from other donors' samples. Sequencing was carried out using naive CXCR3+ CD8+ T cells from blood. Subset reported: CD45RO-CCR7+CD27+CD95- naive CD8+ T cells expressing CXCR3 (TNR3+). This chain connects TRBV4-3 to TRBJ2-7; TCRdb outputs TRBD1, but without DNA this stays unchecked. The CDR3 reads CASSQEGAGLSGSYEQYF.